Listed below are T cell receptor beta chains from one sample, sequenced in a study of blood T cell repertoires in COVID-19. Assay: immunoSEQ multiplex PCR; the TCRdb copy retains only in-frame clones and omits some. The table includes over 300,000 clones, roughly 85% detected once. Sequences were obtained from peripheral blood. The receptors were gathered from a human donor in a cohort sampled during active COVID-19. The CDR3 runs from the conserved cysteine through the conserved F or W. The D gene is left open where the match is weak.

V: TRBV30
D: TRBD1
CDR3: CAWSSGTGGSPLHF

V: TRBV5-1
D: -
CDR3: CASSLLTGNTEAFF

V: TRBV7-9
D: -
CDR3: CASSPPTGTQYF

V: TRBV5-1
D: TRBD1
CDR3: CASSLAIIDRGESGYTF

V: TRBV7-3
D: -
CDR3: CASSPSGRPNTGELFF

V: TRBV11-3
D: -
CDR3: CASSLGQGGGNEQFF

V: TRBV7-6
D: -
CDR3: CASSLSPGRIGNEQFF

V: TRBV3-1/TRBV3-2
D: -
CDR3: CASSQRSHYEQYF

V: TRBV5-8
D: TRBD2
CDR3: CASSFWTSPRSEQYF

V: TRBV24-1
D: TRBD1
CDR3: CATSEPGGSYNEQFF

V: TRBV6-5
D: -
CDR3: CASRARELGNTIYF

V: TRBV7-2
D: TRBD2
CDR3: CASSLVAGDGTQYF

V: TRBV12-3/TRBV12-4
D: -
CDR3: CATKGGGANVLTF

V: TRBV7-9
D: -
CDR3: CASSQQGHSTDTQYF

V: TRBV7-9
D: -
CDR3: CASSPSFLGVNQPQHF

V: TRBV10-2
D: -
CDR3: CASREFSAAYEQYF

V: TRBV24-1
D: TRBD1
CDR3: CATSENRGPSTDTQYF

V: TRBV11-3
D: TRBD2
CDR3: CASSKTPGTSVRNEQFF

V: TRBV4-1
D: -
CDR3: CASSGTSNEQFF

V: TRBV12-5
D: -
CDR3: CASGLVLGNTGELFF

V: TRBV27
D: -
CDR3: CASSLIVAKEADTQYF

V: TRBV5-1
D: -
CDR3: CASSPEVTNQETQYF

V: TRBV6-5
D: -
CDR3: CASSYQTASPINIQYF

V: TRBV9
D: -
CDR3: CASSVVVESAYEQYF

V: TRBV6-2/TRBV6-3
D: TRBD2
CDR3: CASSSGTTTDTQYF

V: TRBV20-1
D: -
CDR3: CSASHRVDQPQHF

V: TRBV6-5
D: -
CDR3: CASSPTGMNTEAFF

V: TRBV5-1
D: -
CDR3: CASSDGIHTEAFF

V: TRBV7-9
D: TRBD1
CDR3: CASSLGSSWTGTEFEKLFF

V: TRBV30
D: TRBD2
CDR3: CAWSRGGVRNEQFF

V: TRBV7-9
D: -
CDR3: CASSLEGVTEAFF

V: TRBV5-8
D: -
CDR3: CASIRNIQYF

V: TRBV7-2
D: -
CDR3: CASTPGESGFEQYF

V: TRBV19
D: -
CDR3: CASSYTRGSNYGYTF

V: TRBV13
D: -
CDR3: CASSSQGIADGYTF

V: TRBV2
D: TRBD1
CDR3: CASSLTGGVYGYTF

V: TRBV6-5
D: -
CDR3: CASRTSTDTQYF

V: TRBV18
D: -
CDR3: CASSIGLEKLFF

V: TRBV19
D: -
CDR3: CARGRVLSYEQYF

V: TRBV7-3
D: TRBD2
CDR3: CASSPQAGPTYEQYF

V: TRBV24-1
D: TRBD1
CDR3: CATSENRGQTQYF

V: TRBV2
D: -
CDR3: CASSGSVQPQHF

V: TRBV30
D: -
CDR3: CAWKALAFQETQYF

V: TRBV6-5
D: TRBD2
CDR3: CASTIAGGLETQYF

V: TRBV27
D: TRBD2
CDR3: CASSFRGGTYEQYF

V: TRBV19
D: TRBD1
CDR3: CASSIQGTDPQYF

V: TRBV7-3
D: -
CDR3: CASSYQVDTEAFF

V: TRBV9
D: TRBD1
CDR3: CASSVAGGMTDTQYF

V: TRBV27
D: -
CDR3: CASSLDAGAVYGYTF

V: TRBV20-1
D: -
CDR3: CSATPRVDYTF

V: TRBV28
D: -
CDR3: CASSFLPRGFPPGANVLTF

V: TRBV5-1
D: TRBD1
CDR3: CASSETGEQPQHF

V: TRBV30
D: -
CDR3: CAWSAPWGVGYGYTF

V: TRBV7-9
D: -
CDR3: CASSLSSLPLHF

V: TRBV10-1
D: TRBD2
CDR3: CASSGGESYNEQFF

V: TRBV19
D: TRBD1
CDR3: CASSRGNNSPLHF